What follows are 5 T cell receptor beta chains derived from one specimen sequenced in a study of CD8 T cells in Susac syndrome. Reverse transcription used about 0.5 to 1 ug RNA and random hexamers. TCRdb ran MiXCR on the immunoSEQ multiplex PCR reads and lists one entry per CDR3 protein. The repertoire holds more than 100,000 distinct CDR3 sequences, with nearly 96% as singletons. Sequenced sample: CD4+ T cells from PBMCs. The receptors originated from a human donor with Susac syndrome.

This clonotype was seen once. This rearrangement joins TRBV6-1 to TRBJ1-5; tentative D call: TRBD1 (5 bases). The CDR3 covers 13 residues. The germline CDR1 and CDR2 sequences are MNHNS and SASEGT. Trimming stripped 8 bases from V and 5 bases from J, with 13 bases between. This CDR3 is CASEAGTDQPQHF. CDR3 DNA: TGTGCCAGCGAGGCAGGGACGGATCAGCCCCAGCATTTT.

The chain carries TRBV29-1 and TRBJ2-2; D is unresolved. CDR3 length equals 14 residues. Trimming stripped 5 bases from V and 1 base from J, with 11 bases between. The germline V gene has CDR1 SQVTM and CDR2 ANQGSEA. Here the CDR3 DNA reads TGCAGCGTTAGGGCTAAAGGGAACACCGGGGAGCTGTTTTTT. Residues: CSVRAKGNTGELFF.

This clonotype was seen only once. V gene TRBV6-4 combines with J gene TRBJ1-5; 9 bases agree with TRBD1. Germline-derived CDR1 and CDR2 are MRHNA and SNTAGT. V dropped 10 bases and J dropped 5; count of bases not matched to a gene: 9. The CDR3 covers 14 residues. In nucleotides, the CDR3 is TGTGCCACCTTGACAGGGGGTTGGTATCAGCCCCAGCATTTT. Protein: CATLTGGWYQPQHF.

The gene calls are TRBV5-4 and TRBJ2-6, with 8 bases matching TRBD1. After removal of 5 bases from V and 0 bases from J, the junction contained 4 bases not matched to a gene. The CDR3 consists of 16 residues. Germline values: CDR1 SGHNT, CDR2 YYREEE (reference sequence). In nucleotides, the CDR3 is TGTGCCAGCAGATCGCAGGGGGCCTCTGGGGCCAACGTCCTGACTTTC. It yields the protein CASRSQGASGANVLTF.

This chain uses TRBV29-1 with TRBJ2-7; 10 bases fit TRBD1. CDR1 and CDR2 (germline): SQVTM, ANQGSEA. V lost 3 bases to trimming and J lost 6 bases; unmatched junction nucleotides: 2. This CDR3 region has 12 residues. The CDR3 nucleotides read TGCAGCGTTGAGGGACAGGGGAGCGAGCAGTACTTC. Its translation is CSVEGQGSEQYF.